This T cell receptor (beta chain) was retrieved from a study of control samples from healthy donors and cancer patients. The germline V and J ends were trimmed by 6 bases and 0 bases, with 11 bases remaining between them. The CDR3 spans 14 residues. Germline assignment: CDR1 MNHEY and CDR2 SVGAGI. Measured with immunoSEQ multiplex PCR; TCRdb has only the in-frame clones, and not every one. Seen in this sample are about 200,000 clones; the ten most common clones hold 2% to 2.5%. The receptor's source is a woman in her 30s in good health. The sequenced sample was blood. The chain recombines TRBV6-5 with TRBJ1-2; the D is unclear. The CDR3 coding sequence is TGTGCCAGCAGCCAAAAGGGATCTAACTATGGCTACACCTTC. This encodes CASSQKGSNYGYTF.